Each of the 18 T cell receptor beta chains below was sequenced from the same sample in a study of vaccination and CD4 T cells after COVID-19. The treatment was: roughly 10-day PBMC culture with coronavirus spike peptide pools or control peptides (ViraFEST assay). What these receptors recognize is not known. With the Oncomine TCR Beta short-read assay, DNA from cultured CD4+ T cells was sequenced. TCRdb used MiXCR to reprocess the PCR reads, holding one entry per CDR3 protein. The profile covers 15,000 to 17,000 distinct CDR3 sequences, with 58% appearing a single time and 9.5% to 15% taken by the ten largest. Material for sequencing was CD4+ T cells from blood, cultured in vitro. The origin of the receptors is a human donor who had recovered from COVID-19.

This clonotype was seen a few times. The chain has TRBV6-2 or TRBV6-3 and TRBJ2-3; 15 bases agree with TRBD2. CDR3 size: 16 residues. Germline lookup yields CDR1 MNHEY and CDR2 SVGEGT. Germline trimming cut 8 bases from V and 4 bases from J; bases unmatched to any gene: 7. CDR3 coding DNA: TGTGCCAGCGGGGAGGGACTAGCGGGGGGAGCAGATACGCAGTATTTT. Amino acid sequence: CASGEGLAGGADTQYF.

The chain carries TRBV4-2 and TRBJ1-1; possible D gene TRBD1, 5 bases. Germline lookup yields CDR1 LGHNA and CDR2 YNFKEQ. The germline V and J ends were trimmed by 1 base and 5 bases, with 14 bases remaining between them. This CDR3 has 15 residues. The CDR3: CASSQAGRSGTEAFF. CDR3 bases: TGTGCCAGCAGCCAAGCGGGACGTTCAGGGACTGAAGCTTTCTTT.

The table lists this clonotype with a few counts. The V and J genes are TRBV5-1 and TRBJ2-5; 10 bases agree with TRBD2. Germline V gene lookup returns CDR1 SGHRS and CDR2 YFSETQ. The CDR3 runs 14 residues. V lost 5 bases to trimming and J lost 2 bases; unmatched junction nucleotides: 3. The CDR3 sequence: CASSERGGQETQYF. As DNA, the CDR3 is TGCGCCAGCAGTGAGCGGGGGGGACAAGAGACCCAGTACTTC. Supplemented by reference TRBV5-1 and TRBJ2-5, the full variable domain reads KAGVTQTPRYLIKTRGQQVTLSCSPISGHRSVSWYQQTPGQGLQFLFEYFSETQRNKGNFPGRFSGRQFSNSRSEMNVSTLELGDSALYLCASSERGGQETQYFGPGTRLLVL.

The CDR3: CATSDPTSPTGELFF. The CDR3 DNA sequence: TGTGCCACCAGTGACCCAACTAGTCCCACCGGGGAGCTGTTTTTT. The J gene is TRBJ2-2, the V gene TRBV24-1; possible D gene TRBD2, 5 bases. V lost 4 bases and J lost 4, with 12 bases in between. The CDR3 totals 15 residues. Germline lookup yields CDR1 KGHDR and CDR2 SFDVKD.

The chain combines TRBV12-3 or TRBV12-4 with TRBJ1-5; perhaps TRBD1 as D (5 bases). This CDR3 contains 15 residues. Trimming left V 1 base short and J 7 bases short, with 14 bases between. DNA of the CDR3: TGTGCCAGCAGTTTAGTGGGACGGGAACGGCAGCCCCAGCATTTT. Protein product: CASSLVGRERQPQHF.

This chain joins TRBV15 and TRBJ1-5, with unresolved D. V lost 3 bases and J 0 bases, leaving 6 bases between the germline ends. CDR1 is LNHNV and CDR2 is YYDKDF in the germline V gene (reference sequence). The CDR3 extends over 14 amino acids. The CDR3 sequence is CATSRDRSNQPQHF. The CDR3 nucleotides are TGTGCCACCAGCAGGGACCGTAGCAATCAGCCCCAGCATTTT.

The gene calls are TRBV19 and TRBJ1-2; D might be TRBD1 (5 bases). The V end lost 5 bases, the J end lost 0 bases, and 10 bases lay between the germline ends. The CDR3 spans 14 residues. Germline V gene data show CDR1 as LNHDA and CDR2 as SQIVND (reference sequence). CDR3: CASSVSRANYGYTF. The CDR3, as DNA: TGTGCCAGTAGTGTGTCCAGGGCTAACTATGGCTACACCTTC. Complete variable domain (other parts from reference TRBV19 and TRBJ1-2): DGGITQSPKYLFRKEGQNVTLSCEQNLNHDAMYWYRQDPGQGLRLIYYSQIVNDFQKGDIAEGYSVSREKKESFPLTVTSAQKNPTAFYLCASSVSRANYGYTFGSGTRLTVV.

This chain uses TRBV6-2 or TRBV6-3 with TRBJ1-1, with D possibly being TRBD1 (6 bases). This CDR3 is 14 amino acids long. Looked up from germline, CDR1 is MNHEY and CDR2 is SVGEGT. Trimming stripped 5 bases from V and 1 base from J, with 11 bases between. Here the CDR3 reads CASSTGQTNTEAFF. CDR3 DNA sequence: TGTGCCAGCAGTACTGGACAGACGAACACTGAAGCTTTCTTT.

This clonotype has only a few counts. The chain employs TRBV19 and TRBJ1-5; unclear D gene. The CDR3 sequence is 13 residues long. Trimming shortened V by 3 bases and J by 7 bases, and 10 bases separated the two germline ends. Germline V gene sequence: CDR1 LNHDA, CDR2 SQIVND (reference sequence). The CDR3 sequence: CASSMQALQPQHF. The CDR3 DNA reads as TGTGCCAGTAGTATGCAGGCCCTCCAGCCCCAGCATTTT.

The chain combines TRBV28 with TRBJ2-2, with D hard to call. Trimming shortened V by 5 bases and J by 3 bases, and 13 bases separated the two germline ends. CDR3 length: 15 residues. Per the germline V gene, CDR1 is MDHEN and CDR2 is SYDVKM. CDR3 nucleotide sequence: TGTGCCAGCAGTCCCCCCCAAGGAGACACCGGGGAGCTGTTTTTT. This encodes CASSPPQGDTGELFF.

The CDR3 reads CASSPDSDTQYF. In nucleotides, the CDR3 is TGTGCCAGCAGCCCAGACTCGGATACGCAGTATTTT. The chain recombines TRBV7-3 with TRBJ2-3; D not certain. The CDR3 length is 12 residues. CDR1 SGHTA and CDR2 FQGTGA come from the germline V gene. Trimming shortened V by 5 bases and J by 6 bases, and 9 bases separated the two germline ends.

This clonotype was seen only a few times. J is TRBJ1-2 and V is TRBV7-9; D possibly corresponds to TRBD1 (5 bases). CDR3 size: 13 residues. Trimming stripped 4 bases from V and 5 bases from J, with 11 bases between. From germline, CDR1 is SEHNR and CDR2 FQNEAQ (reference sequence). CDR3: CASSSTTDYGYTF. DNA for the CDR3: TGTGCCAGCAGCTCAACGACAGATTATGGCTACACCTTC.

The rearrangement uses TRBV20-1 and TRBJ2-3; D gene ambiguous. Trimming took 0 bases from V and 0 from J, leaving 10 bases between them. The CDR3 is 15 residues long. The V gene's germline CDR1 is DFQATT and CDR2 SNEGSKA (reference sequence). CDR3 loop: CSARDVRLSTDTQYF. CDR3 DNA: TGCAGTGCTAGAGATGTGCGGCTTAGCACAGATACGCAGTATTTT.

In this sample, this clonotype turned up a few times. The chain links TRBV7-2 to TRBJ1-5; 8 nucleotides agree with TRBD1. The junction had 1 base not matched to a gene; V was cut back by 2 bases and J by 1 base. Germline V CDR1 and CDR2: SGHTA, FQGNSA. The CDR3 length is 15 residues. The CDR3 bases are TGTGCCAGCAGCTTAAGGGACAGGAGCAATCAGCCCCAGCATTTT. Encoded protein: CASSLRDRSNQPQHF.

The CDR3 DNA is TGCAGTGCTAGAGTACAGGACGGGGGAGAAAAACTGTTTTTT. It encodes CSARVQDGGEKLFF. The chain is built from TRBV20-1 and TRBJ1-4; TRBD1 is a possible D gene (5 bases). Germline-derived CDR1 and CDR2 are DFQATT and SNEGSKA (reference sequence). This CDR3 contains 14 residues. The ends were cut back, 1 base at V and 8 bases at J, with 14 bases in the middle.

V gene TRBV4-1 combines with J gene TRBJ2-3; 9 bases match TRBD1. With V trimmed by 4 bases and J by 6 bases, 5 bases remained unmatched. Looked up from germline, CDR1 is MGHRA and CDR2 is YSYEKL. CDR3 length: 14 residues. CDR3 loop: CASSLRDREDTQYF. CDR3 DNA: TGCGCCAGCAGCCTGAGGGACAGGGAGGATACGCAGTATTTT.

This chain uses TRBV27 with TRBJ1-5; TRBD1 might be the D (5 bases). Trimming removed 6 bases at V and 0 bases at J, with 18 bases between. CDR1 and CDR2 (germline): MNHEY, SMNVEV (reference sequence). This CDR3 is 17 amino acids long. CDR3 in amino acids: CASSRMTGGDSNQPQHF. The CDR3 coding sequence is TGTGCCAGCAGCCGTATGACTGGGGGGGATAGCAATCAGCCCCAGCATTTT.

Regarding this clonotype: The junction does not match germline at one end; this may be a read error. The genes are TRBV5-4 and TRBJ1-1; D is undetermined. CDR3 length: 11 residues. Germline V lookup: CDR1 SGHNT, CDR2 YYREEE (reference sequence). For the CDR3, the DNA is TGTGCCAGCAGGTTGGACACTGAAGCTTTCTTT. Translated, it gives CASRLDTEAFF.